This T cell receptor beta chain was sequenced for a study of T cells after yellow fever vaccination (dated 2019 in TCRdb). Some background on the complete study: Libraries from fractions with low cell numbers were prepared with the SMART-Seq v4 Ultra Low Input RNA kit. Two healthy male donors, one aged 18 to 30 and one aged 30 to 40 years, were included in the cohort. To track T-cell clones before and after primary and booster YFV17D yellow fever vaccination, bulk TCR alpha and beta repertoires were sequenced longitudinally. Bulk PBMC replicates and cell subsets were isolated from blood drawn at multiple timepoints before and after both primary and secondary immunization. General conclusions and limits of the study: Because the study included only a couple of donors, the extent to which the findings can be generalized is limited. The secondary T-cell response was found to be weaker but faster than the primary response, with a peak reached on day 5 rather than on day 15. Computational filtering was required because FACS-sorted repertoires could contain abundant contaminating clonotypes from the bulk population. A small share of clonotypes was detected in both CD4 and CD8 compartments, with the overlap likely arising from convergent recombination. Most clones expanded after primary vaccination were re-detected after the booster (almost 98% of CD4 and 88% of CD8), suggesting broad memory maintenance.

Taken with the paper, the label for treatment or condition translates to: live attenuated yellow fever vaccine strain. PBMCs were isolated from peripheral blood using a standard Ficoll-Paque protocol. CD4 and CD8 T-cell fractions were isolated with Dynabeads CD4 and CD8 positive selection kits. TriZol was used to extract RNA from bulk PBMCs, from CD4 and CD8 fractions, and from dextramer-positive and dextramer-negative fractions. The germline V gene (reference sequence) sets CDR1 to MNHNY and CDR2 to SVGAGI. Deletion took 2 bases off V and 6 bases off J, with a span of 14 bases between the germline ends. Measured from the cysteine to the phenylalanine, the CDR3 is 16 residues long. Only CDR3 DNA is held: 48 bases, read in frame from base 1. Points on this clonotype: What antigen it recognizes has not been identified. No base-level quality is on record; no much larger clone is a single base apart.

Data came from an Illumina NovaSeq 6000. TCR cDNA was synthesized by 5'RACE template switching, which introduced a universal primer site and unique molecular identifiers. cDNA synthesis was primed from both the TCR alpha and TCR beta constant segments. Library amplification used two PCR steps, and the second PCR step added sample barcodes and sequencing adapters. Sequencing of the libraries was done on either Illumina HiSeq 2500 (2x100 bp) or NovaSeq (2x150 bp). Per the original workflow: Reads were demultiplexed and collapsed into UMI consensus sequences with MIGEC, and V(D)J alignment was performed with MiXCR. Using edgeR on replicate PBMC samples, clonotypes were called vaccine-responding if FDR was below 0.01 and the log2 fold change was above 5 up to day 15. Each bulk clonotype received a CD4 or CD8 identity based on whether the sequenced CD4 or CD8 repertoire contained that clonotype at higher abundance. Using fastp trimming at Q25 and MiXCR clonotype assembly, TCRdb reanalyzed the public sequencing data and kept in-frame beta chains. All rows with the same CDR3 protein become a single entry with the most common DNA and genes. The V and J calls and clone size come from TCRdb's table, not from the authors' own analysis. The sample table contains some 320,000 distinct CDR3 sequences; only one count was recorded for approximately 10% of them. The top ten clonotypes cover 3% to 3.5% of the sample.

The sequences come from CD4+ T cells sorted from PBMCs, collected 5 days after the yellow fever booster vaccination. The receptor's source is a man in his late teens or twenties who received the YFV17D yellow fever vaccine. In this chain, TRBV6-6 is recombined with TRBJ1-6, with the D gene too uncertain to name. The encoded CDR3 is CASSYRPIRFNSPLHF. The sequenced DNA is TGTGCCAGCAGTTACCGCCCGATCCGGTTTAATTCACCCCTCCACTTT.